These 14 T cell receptor beta chains originate from one sample sequenced in a study of technical replicates of blood from a handful of donors. Method: immunoSEQ multiplex PCR; TCRdb's copy keeps in-frame clones and lacks some. This sample has around 60,000 clones, with 75% to 90% found just once. What was sequenced was PBMCs. The receptors shown here come from a human donor in good health. Some clones in this sample may be carry-over from other donors' samples.

This clone was observed once. V gene TRBV20-1 combines with J gene TRBJ2-3; the D gene is possibly TRBD1 (6 bases). The CDR3 length is 11 residues. Germline CDR1 DFQATT, CDR2 SNEGSKA (reference sequence). With 5 bases removed from V and 9 bases from J, the gap between germline ends came to 12 bases. As DNA, the CDR3 is TGCAGTGCTCCAAAACAGGGCACGCAGTATTTT. Translated: CSAPKQGTQYF.

V gene TRBV4-3 combines with J gene TRBJ2-2; weak D call: TRBD1 (6 bases). Germline V gene lookup returns CDR1 LGHNA and CDR2 YSLEER. CDR3 size: 17 residues. V shed 4 bases and J shed 3 bases, with 18 bases lying between them. CDR3 DNA sequence: TGCGCCAGCAGCCGCGACAGGAAAACCGCCGACACCGGGGAGCTGTTTTTT. Protein product: CASSRDRKTADTGELFF.

This chain connects TRBV30 to TRBJ2-6; D is possibly TRBD2 (6 bases). Trimming left V 2 bases short and J 0 bases short, with 11 bases between. Germline CDR1 reads GTSNPN; CDR2 reads SVGIG (reference sequence). This CDR3 is built from 16 residues. The CDR3 region is CAWSPRRGSGANVLTF. CDR3 sequence (DNA): TGTGCCTGGAGTCCTCGGCGGGGCTCTGGGGCCAACGTCCTGACTTTC.

The chain joins TRBV27 to TRBJ2-1; 14 bases are shared with TRBD2. With V trimmed by 6 bases and J by 9 bases, 10 bases remained unmatched. This CDR3 is built from 16 residues. CDR1 and CDR2 from the germline V gene are MNHEY and SMNVEV (reference sequence). DNA of the CDR3: TGTGCCAGCAGAAGACTAGCGGGGGGGCAGGGAGGTGAGCAGTTCTTC. This translates into CASRRLAGGQGGEQFF.

V gene TRBV6-5 combines with J gene TRBJ2-1, with D hard to call. Germline lookup yields CDR1 MNHEY and CDR2 SVGAGI. Trimming removed 2 bases at V and 9 bases at J, with 5 bases between. This CDR3 contains 11 residues. Here the CDR3 reads CASSYEAEQFF. As DNA, the CDR3 is TGTGCCAGCAGTTACGAAGCTGAGCAGTTCTTC.

This clone was recorded once. This sequence joins TRBV4-1 and TRBJ1-1, with 8 nucleotides matching TRBD1. The CDR3 length is 13 residues. Trimming removed 3 bases from V and 10 bases from J; junction bases left unmatched: 7. Per the germline V gene, CDR1 is MGHRA and CDR2 is YSYEKL. This chain's CDR3 is CASSHPTGGVAFF. The CDR3 nucleotides are TGCGCCAGCAGCCACCCCACAGGGGGGGTAGCTTTCTTT.

The chain combines TRBV29-1 with TRBJ1-2; D is ambiguous. Per the germline V gene, CDR1 is SQVTM and CDR2 is ANQGSEA. The V gene lost 5 bases and the J gene lost 7 bases, with 14 bases spanning the gap. CDR3 length equals 12 residues. The CDR3 DNA follows: TGCAGCGTTCCCTGGGAGGGTTCTGGCTACACCTTC. Translating gives CSVPWEGSGYTF.

This sequence joins TRBV9 and TRBJ1-6; TRBD1 matches at 8 bases. CDR1 SGDLS and CDR2 YYNGEE come from the germline V gene. Trimming took 0 bases from V and 9 from J; bases not matched to a gene: 5. CDR3 length: 15 amino acids. CDR3 sequence reads: CASSVAGQVSSPLHF. The CDR3 DNA follows: TGTGCCAGCAGCGTAGCGGGACAGGTGTCTTCACCCCTCCACTTT.

This clone was counted once. V is TRBV6-1 and J is TRBJ1-4, with D tentatively TRBD1 (6 bases). Between the trimmed V and J ends, which lost 3 bases and 8 bases, there was a span of 19 bases. CDR3 length equals 16 residues. Germline V gives CDR1 MNHNS, CDR2 SASEGT. The CDR3, as DNA: TGTGCCAGCAGTGATTATGGGACATCGAGACGGGAAAAACTGTTTTTT. Encoded protein: CASSDYGTSRREKLFF.

The J gene is TRBJ2-3, the V gene TRBV6-6; TRBD1 agrees at 8 bases. V trimming: 6 bases; J trimming: 3 bases; junction bases outside the gene matches: 11. The germline gives CDR1 MNHNY, CDR2 SVGAGI (reference sequence). The CDR3 totals 16 residues. The CDR3 DNA reads as TGTGCCAGCAGCCCATACCCGGACAGGGCTACAGATACGCAGTATTTT. This gives the protein CASSPYPDRATDTQYF.

The CDR3: CASSPGIAGETGELFF. CDR3 coding DNA: TGTGCCAGCAGCCCAGGGATAGCGGGGGAAACCGGGGAGCTGTTTTTT. The chain carries TRBV4-2 and TRBJ2-2; 9 nucleotides agree with TRBD2. After removal of 4 bases from V and 5 bases from J, the junction contained 8 bases not matched to a gene. Germline V gene sequence: CDR1 LGHNA, CDR2 YNFKEQ. This CDR3 region has 16 residues.

This chain uses TRBV5-1 with TRBJ2-3; 13 nucleotides line up with TRBD2. The CDR3 is 17 residues long. From germline, CDR1 is SGHRS and CDR2 YFSETQ. With V trimmed by 4 bases and J by 2 bases, 7 bases remained unmatched. The CDR3 region has the DNA TGCGCCAGCAGCCCCGGGACTAGCGGGGACTTCACAGATACGCAGTATTTT. This gives the protein CASSPGTSGDFTDTQYF. Full variable domain (rest looked up from reference TRBV5-1 and TRBJ2-3): KAGVTQTPRYLIKTRGQQVTLSCSPISGHRSVSWYQQTPGQGLQFLFEYFSETQRNKGNFPGRFSGRQFSNSRSEMNVSTLELGDSALYLCASSPGTSGDFTDTQYFGPGTRLTVL.

This sequence joins TRBV9 and TRBJ1-2; no reliable D call. V lost 0 bases and J 8 bases, leaving 11 bases between the germline ends. Germline CDR1 is SGDLS and CDR2 is YYNGEE. CDR3 length: 13 amino acids. In nucleotides, the CDR3 is TGTGCCAGCAGCGTAGGGTCGATGGAGGGCTACACCTTC. Its translation: CASSVGSMEGYTF. Using reference TRBV9 and TRBJ1-2 for the parts outside the CDR3, the full variable domain is DSGVTQTPKHLITATGQRVTLRCSPRSGDLSVYWYQQSLDQGLQFLIQYYNGEERAKGNILERFSAQQFPDLHSELNLSSLELGDSALYFCASSVGSMEGYTFGSGTRLTVV.

This chain connects TRBV11-2 to TRBJ2-3, with D unclear. The CDR3 spans 11 residues. Trimming removed 5 bases from V and 7 bases from J, with 7 bases in between. Germline V gene data show CDR1 as SGHAT and CDR2 as FQNNGV. The CDR3 sequence is CASSPQNTQYF. The DNA of the CDR3 is TGTGCCAGCAGCCCCCAAAATACGCAGTATTTT.